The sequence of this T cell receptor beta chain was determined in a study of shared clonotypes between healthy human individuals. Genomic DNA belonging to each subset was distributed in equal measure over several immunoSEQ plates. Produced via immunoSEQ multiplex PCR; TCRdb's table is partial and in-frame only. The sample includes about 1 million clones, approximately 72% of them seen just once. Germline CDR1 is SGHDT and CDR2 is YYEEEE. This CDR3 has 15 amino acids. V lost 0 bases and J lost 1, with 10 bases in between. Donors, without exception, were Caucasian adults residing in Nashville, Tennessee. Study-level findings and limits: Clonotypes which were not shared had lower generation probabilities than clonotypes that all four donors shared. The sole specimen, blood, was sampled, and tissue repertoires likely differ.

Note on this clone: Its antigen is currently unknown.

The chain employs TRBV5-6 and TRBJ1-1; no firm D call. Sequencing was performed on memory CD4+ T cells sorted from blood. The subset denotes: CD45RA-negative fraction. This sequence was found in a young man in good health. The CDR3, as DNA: TGTGCCAGCAGCTTGGAACCGGGAGAGAACACTGAAGCTTTCTTT. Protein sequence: CASSLEPGENTEAFF.